This T cell receptor (beta chain) was recovered during a study of blood T cell repertoires in COVID-19. Whole-study context: Samples taken during acute and convalescent COVID-19 were collected in the United States, Italy and Spain.

Germline V gives CDR1 KGHSH, CDR2 LQKENI. The CDR3 totals 18 residues. V lost 3 bases and J lost 5, with 20 bases in between. Sequencing was performed with immunoSEQ multiplex PCR; in TCRdb, only in-frame clones are kept and a portion is missing. The sample lists 85,000 to 100,000 clones; approximately 80% were seen once. The TCR sequence derives from a human donor in a cohort sampled during active COVID-19. The rearrangement links TRBV18 to TRBJ1-6, with a weak D call TRBD1 (5 bases). The sequenced sample consisted of peripheral blood. The CDR3 spells CASSPAAGGSPDNSPLHF. CDR3 bases: TGTGCCAGCTCACCTGCAGCGGGGGGGTCACCGGATAATTCACCCCTCCACTTT.